This TCR beta chain was sequenced during a study of cytomegalovirus exposure and HLA in healthy donors. The CDR3 has 13 residues. J lost 5 bases, V lost 5 bases, and 3 bases had no gene match. In germline, CDR1 is SGHTA, CDR2 FQGNSA. Notes on this clone: Other DNA sequences in the same sample also yield this CDR3.

60 Vbeta and 13 Jbeta primers were used in PCR. Produced via immunoSEQ multiplex PCR; TCRdb's table is partial and in-frame only. The sample has about 150,000 clones, 60% to 85% seen once. This chain joins TRBV7-2 and TRBJ2-5; 9 bases line up with TRBD1. The sample comprised PBMCs. This receptor was obtained from a man aged 30 to 39 in good health and CMV-seronegative. CDR3 loop: CASSRDRDETQYF. As DNA, the CDR3 is TGTGCCAGCAGCCGGGACAGGGATGAGACCCAGTACTTC. Full variable domain (outside the CDR3, taken from reference TRBV7-2 and TRBJ2-5): GAGVSQSPSNKVTEKGKDVELRCDPISGHTALYWYRQSLGQGLEFLIYFQGNSAPDKSGLPSDRFSAERTGGSVSTLTIQRTQQEDSAVYLCASSRDRDETQYFGPGTRLLVL.